Below, 31 T cell receptor beta chains from the same sample are listed, as sequenced in a study of human T cells and chemical hapten exposure. Time point meaning: healthy volunteer bleed at 6 weeks. Unfractionated whole blood yielded the extracted total RNA. TCRdb recomputed calls from the RACE reads with MiXCR, one row per CDR3 protein. The sample gives some 65,000 distinct CDR3 sequences, around 6.1% of which show up once; 3.4% is in the top ten. The specimen was whole blood. Receptors were obtained from a female donor in good health. Some clones in this sample may be carry-over from other donors' samples.

The chain couples TRBV2 to TRBJ2-1; unclear D gene. Germline assignment: CDR1 SNHLY and CDR2 FYNNEI. The V end lost 9 bases, the J end lost 1 base, and 13 bases lay between the germline ends. This CDR3 spans 14 amino acids. CDR3 DNA sequence: TGTGCCAGTACCGACGAAGAGTCCTACAATGAGCAGTTCTTC. As protein: CASTDEESYNEQFF.

V and J are TRBV14 and TRBJ1-1; D is uncertain. Trimming shortened V by 0 bases and J by 1 base, and 12 bases separated the two germline ends. CDR1 is SGHDN, CDR2 FVKESK, per germline. The CDR3 runs 16 residues. The CDR3 DNA reads TGTGCCAGCAGCCAAGATCCGCCAGGCCCGAACACTGAAGCTTTCTTT. It is translated as CASSQDPPGPNTEAFF.

At least ten counts were recorded for this clonotype. The V gene is TRBV28, the J gene TRBJ2-3; possibly TRBD2 for D (5 bases). In germline, CDR1 is MDHEN, CDR2 SYDVKM. CDR3 size: 16 residues. V was cut by 5 bases and J by 4 bases, with 19 bases left in between. The CDR3, as DNA: TGTGCCAGCAGTGTCGATCAGAGGGTCCCTCCAGATACGCAGTATTTT. The encoded protein is CASSVDQRVPPDTQYF. The variable domain in full, with the rest retrieved from reference TRBV28 and TRBJ2-3, is DVKVTQSSRYLVKRTGEKVFLECVQDMDHENMFWYRQDPGLGLRLIYFSYDVKMKEKGDIPEGYSVSREKKERFSLILESASTNQTSMYLCASSVDQRVPPDTQYFGPGTRLTVL.

This clonotype came up many times. This rearrangement joins TRBV11-1 to TRBJ2-7; D is perhaps TRBD2 (5 bases). The V and J ends lost 3 bases and 0 bases respectively, with 12 bases between them. The CDR3 is 15 residues long. Germline CDR1 is SGHAT and CDR2 is FQDESV (reference sequence). The CDR3 region is CASSFISGSSYEQYF. CDR3 DNA: TGTGCCAGCAGCTTTATTTCGGGGAGCTCCTACGAGCAGTACTTC.

This clonotype was found a few times. The chain couples TRBV6-5 to TRBJ2-6; 9 bases line up with TRBD1. The CDR3 spans 15 residues. Germline V gene data show CDR1 as MNHEY and CDR2 as SVGAGI. J lost 3 bases, V lost 10 bases, and 7 bases had no gene match. CDR3 in amino acids: CATTGQGNGANVLTF. The CDR3 nucleotides read TGTGCCACCACAGGACAGGGGAATGGGGCCAACGTCCTGACTTTC.

This clonotype showed up just a few times. The V and J genes are TRBV2 and TRBJ1-4; 7 bases fit TRBD1. Germline V gene sequence: CDR1 SNHLY, CDR2 FYNNEI. CDR3 length: 16 residues. With V trimmed by 3 bases and J by 8 bases, 12 bases remained unmatched. CDR3 amino acids: CASSEWDSVKEEKLFF. The CDR3 coding sequence is TGTGCCAGCAGTGAGTGGGACAGCGTAAAAGAGGAAAAACTGTTTTTT.

This clonotype was recorded a few times. This chain uses TRBV20-1 with TRBJ1-2; 10 bases agree with TRBD1. CDR3 length: 15 amino acids. CDR1 DFQATT and CDR2 SNEGSKA come from the germline V gene (reference sequence). The trim removed 3 bases at V and 2 bases at J, leaving 6 bases unmatched. This CDR3 is CSASPGQGSNYGYTF. CDR3 coding DNA: TGCAGTGCTAGCCCGGGACAGGGGTCAAACTATGGCTACACCTTC.

There are many counts of this clonotype. The chain employs TRBV6-6 and TRBJ1-6, with TRBD1 matching over 10 bases. CDR3 length: 16 amino acids. Looked up from germline, CDR1 is MNHNY and CDR2 is SVGAGI (reference sequence). V lost 2 bases to trimming and J lost 8 bases; unmatched junction nucleotides: 6. CDR3 region: CASSYPPDRGYSPLHF. CDR3 DNA: TGTGCCAGCAGTTACCCCCCGGACAGGGGGTATTCACCCCTCCACTTT.

This clonotype came up a few times. CDR3: CATSRDRDSYEQYF. CDR3 coding DNA: TGTGCCACCAGCAGAGATCGGGACAGCTACGAGCAGTACTTC. The chain uses TRBV15 and TRBJ2-7; 7 nucleotides align to TRBD1. Germline V CDR1 and CDR2: LNHNV, YYDKDF (reference sequence). This CDR3 spans 14 amino acids. Losses at the gene ends were 0 bases for V and 3 bases for J; bases not matched to a gene: 2.

In its sample, this clonotype was seen many times. The chain is built from TRBV19 and TRBJ1-2, with 11 bases identical to TRBD1. The CDR3 covers 14 residues. Germline assignment: CDR1 LNHDA and CDR2 SQIVND (reference sequence). With 7 bases clipped from V and 4 bases from J, the junction kept 5 bases outside the gene matches. CDR3 in amino acids: CASTRTGGVYGYTF. CDR3 bases: TGTGCCAGTACTCGGACAGGGGGCGTCTATGGCTACACCTTC.

A few counts support this clonotype. The chain joins TRBV30 to TRBJ1-2; tentatively, D is TRBD1 (5 bases). The germline CDR1 and CDR2 sequences are GTSNPN and SVGIG (reference sequence). The CDR3 loop spans 14 amino acids. The V end lost 0 bases, the J end lost 8 bases, and 16 bases lay between the germline ends. CDR3 sequence: CAWSVLSAGRGYTF. The CDR3 DNA is TGTGCCTGGAGTGTACTATCGGCAGGGAGAGGCTACACCTTC.

The rearrangement links TRBV29-1 to TRBJ2-1; no firm D call. The CDR3 runs 11 residues. Germline CDR1 SQVTM, CDR2 ANQGSEA. V was pared by 2 bases and J by 6 bases, with 5 bases between. The CDR3 loop reads CSVELRNEQFF. Written as DNA, the CDR3 is TGCAGCGTTGAACTCCGCAATGAGCAGTTCTTC.

This clonotype was picked up many times. The chain joins TRBV2 to TRBJ1-5; the D gene is possibly TRBD1 (6 bases). Trimming left V 7 bases short and J 5 bases short, with 9 bases between. CDR3 size: 12 residues. The germline gives CDR1 SNHLY, CDR2 FYNNEI. The CDR3 is CASNKGDQPQHF. The CDR3, as DNA: TGTGCCAGCAACAAGGGGGATCAGCCCCAGCATTTT.

This clonotype was observed a handful of times. The V and J genes are TRBV11-2 and TRBJ2-3; D unresolved. The germline CDR1 and CDR2 sequences are SGHAT and FQNNGV. This CDR3 comprises 13 residues. Trimming stripped 4 bases from V and 6 bases from J, with 11 bases between. DNA of the CDR3: TGTGCCAGCAGCTGGGTCCCGACGGATACGCAGTATTTT. Amino acid sequence: CASSWVPTDTQYF.

V gene TRBV6-6 combines with J gene TRBJ1-5; 8 bases are shared with TRBD1. Germline V gene sequence: CDR1 MNHNY, CDR2 SVGAGI (reference sequence). The CDR3 is 15 residues long. Losses at the gene ends were 6 bases for V and 0 bases for J; bases not matched to a gene: 4. The chain's CDR3 is CASRQDRVSNQPQHF. DNA for the CDR3: TGTGCCAGCAGACAGGACAGGGTTAGCAATCAGCCCCAGCATTTT.

This clonotype was recorded many times. The chain carries TRBV7-2 and TRBJ1-1; D possibly corresponds to TRBD1 (6 bases). The CDR3 runs 16 residues. Germline V gene data show CDR1 as SGHTA and CDR2 as FQGNSA. Trimming cost V 5 bases and J 5 bases, with 21 bases left between them. The CDR3 DNA reads as TGTGCCAGCAGCCTTACCCCCCTCGGGGGGCGTACTGAAGCTTTCTTT. Amino acid sequence: CASSLTPLGGRTEAFF.

CDR3 region: CASSTYYGYTF. In nucleotides, the CDR3 is TGTGCCAGCAGCACCTACTATGGCTACACCTTC. The chain uses TRBV12-3 or TRBV12-4 and TRBJ1-2; D remains unclear. Trimming removed 6 bases from V and 3 bases from J, with 5 bases in between. There are 11 residues in the CDR3.

This clonotype showed up many times. The chain links TRBV28 to TRBJ1-1, with D uncertain. Between the trimmed V and J ends, which lost 6 bases and 6 bases, there was a span of 14 bases. Germline V CDR1 and CDR2: MDHEN, SYDVKM. This CDR3 spans 13 amino acids. The CDR3 reads CASSQDQRAEAFF. The CDR3 coding sequence is TGTGCCAGCAGCCAAGATCAGAGGGCTGAAGCTTTCTTT.

This chain joins TRBV10-2 and TRBJ1-3; D is ambiguous. Germline V gene sequence: CDR1 WSHSY, CDR2 SAAADI. The CDR3 is 13 residues long. Trimming left V 4 bases short and J 0 bases short, with 4 bases between. The CDR3 region is CASSVNSGNTIYF. CDR3 nucleotides: TGCGCCAGCAGTGTAAACTCTGGAAACACCATATATTTT.

This clonotype was detected only a few times. V is TRBV20-1 and J is TRBJ2-3; D could derive from TRBD1 or TRBD2 (6 bases each). Germline values: CDR1 DFQATT, CDR2 SNEGSKA (reference sequence). This CDR3 is built from 13 residues. Trimming left V 4 bases short and J 4 bases short, with 12 bases between. The CDR3: CSAIGGGPDTQYF. For the CDR3, the DNA is TGCAGTGCTATCGGAGGGGGGCCAGATACGCAGTATTTT.

In this sample, this clonotype turned up many times. The chain links TRBV29-1 to TRBJ1-1; the D is unclear. The CDR3 extends over 11 amino acids. V lost 6 bases, J lost 5 bases, and 10 bases lay in between. Per germline, CDR1 SQVTM and CDR2 ANQGSEA. The CDR3 sequence is CSVVSRTEAFF. CDR3 coding DNA: TGCAGCGTAGTCTCTCGAACTGAAGCTTTCTTT.

The chain joins TRBV7-2 to TRBJ2-6, with a weak D call TRBD2 (7 bases). Deletions cut 6 bases from V and 0 bases from J, with 18 bases between. The CDR3 is made up of 18 amino acids. Germline-derived CDR1 and CDR2 are SGHTA and FQGNSA. The chain's CDR3 is CASRSNLAGASGANVLTF. In DNA, the CDR3 is TGTGCCAGCAGATCAAATCTGGCGGGGGCCTCTGGGGCCAACGTCCTGACTTTC. The full variable domain, rest sourced from reference TRBV7-2 and TRBJ2-6, is GAGVSQSPSNKVTEKGKDVELRCDPISGHTALYWYRQSLGQGLEFLIYFQGNSAPDKSGLPSDRFSAERTGGSVSTLTIQRTQQEDSAVYLCASRSNLAGASGANVLTFGAGSRLTVL.

This clonotype was seen at least ten times. The chain carries TRBV5-5 and TRBJ2-6; TRBD1 is a possible D gene (5 bases). Germline V gene data show CDR1 as SGHKS and CDR2 as YYEKEE (reference sequence). V was trimmed by 5 bases and J by 2 bases, leaving 5 bases between them. The CDR3 covers 13 residues. CDR3 nucleotides: TGTGCCAGCAGGGGGCCTGGGGCCAACGTCCTGACTTTC. The encoded protein is CASRGPGANVLTF.

There are many counts of this clonotype. V is TRBV6-2 or TRBV6-3 and J is TRBJ2-1; perhaps TRBD1 as D (5 bases). The CDR3 contains 13 residues. CDR1 and CDR2 (germline): MNHEY, SVGEGT. V was shortened by 6 bases and J by 3 bases, with 9 bases between the two germline ends. CDR3 protein: CASSLRDYNEQFF. The CDR3 DNA reads TGTGCCAGCAGCCTCAGGGACTACAATGAGCAGTTCTTC.

This clonotype was picked up a small number of times. The chain joins TRBV20-1 to TRBJ2-7; D is ambiguous. The germline gives CDR1 DFQATT, CDR2 SNEGSKA (reference sequence). V dropped 6 bases and J dropped 3 bases, with 12 bases sitting between them. The CDR3 extends over 12 amino acids. Here the CDR3 DNA reads TGCAGTGCGGCAGCAAAGGGCTACGAGCAGTACTTC. Translation: CSAAAKGYEQYF.

The CDR3 sequence is CASFPAGYTDTQYF. CDR3 DNA sequence: TGTGCCAGCTTCCCCGCCGGGTACACAGATACGCAGTATTTT. The chain recombines TRBV12-3 or TRBV12-4 with TRBJ2-3, with D unclear. V was shortened by 8 bases and J by 2 bases, with 14 bases between the two germline ends. The CDR3 extends over 14 amino acids.

The CDR3 region is CSFSGILNEKLFF. The CDR3 region has the DNA TGTTCCTTCTCCGGGATCCTTAATGAAAAACTGTTTTTT. This rearrangement joins TRBV21-1 to TRBJ1-4; the table names TRBD1, a call not compared with the DNA. TRBV21-1 is deemed a pseudogene. The CDR3 has 13 residues.

This chain joins TRBV7-9 and TRBJ1-1; D call uncertain. Trimming took off 10 bases at V and 7 bases at J, with 19 bases between the two ends. The CDR3 extends over 13 amino acids. The germline CDR1 and CDR2 sequences are SEHNR and FQNEAQ (reference sequence). As DNA, the CDR3 is TGTGCCACCTCGTCTGGAGGGTTCAATGAAGCTTTCTTT. Its translation: CATSSGGFNEAFF.

This clonotype was seen more than once but under ten times. The genes are TRBV28 and TRBJ2-2; D ambiguous. V was cut by 5 bases and J by 5 bases, with 12 bases left in between. Germline V lookup: CDR1 MDHEN, CDR2 SYDVKM. The CDR3 is 14 amino acids. CDR3: CASSKSVETGELFF. For the CDR3, the DNA is TGTGCCAGCAGTAAATCAGTGGAGACCGGGGAGCTGTTTTTT.

This clonotype was detected many times. The genes are TRBV27 and TRBJ2-5; 9 bases are a match to TRBD1. The germline V gene encodes CDR1 MNHEY and CDR2 SMNVEV (reference sequence). The CDR3 runs 14 residues. The ends lost 6 bases at V and 1 base at J; junction bases unmatched: 3. The CDR3 is CASRVTGGQETQYF. The CDR3 coding sequence is TGTGCCAGCAGAGTGACAGGGGGCCAAGAGACCCAGTACTTC.

The chain is built from TRBV7-8 and TRBJ1-3, with TRBD1 matching 7 bases. The CDR3 length is 13 residues. In germline, CDR1 is SGHVS, CDR2 FQNEAQ. V trimming: 3 bases; J trimming: 6 bases; junction bases outside the gene matches: 2. CDR3 sequence (DNA): TGTGCCAGCAGCTTGGGGACAGCAAACACCATATATTTT. This translates into CASSLGTANTIYF.